This passage covers 8 T cell receptor beta chains from one sample sequenced in a study of cytomegalovirus exposure and HLA in healthy donors. Vbeta (60) and Jbeta (13) primers were used in the PCR. Sequencing was performed with immunoSEQ multiplex PCR; in TCRdb, only in-frame clones are kept and a portion is missing. Of 250,000 or so clones in the sample, around 90% were seen once. Sequencing was done on a sample of PBMCs. The receptors stem from a girl aged 2 to 10 in good health and CMV-seronegative.

This clone was observed a single time. Relative to the germline gene, one junction end is altered; a read error may explain this. The chain is built from TRBV7-7 and TRBJ2-1; tentative D call: TRBD2 (5 bases). The germline V gene has CDR1 SSHAT and CDR2 FNYEAQ (reference sequence). The CDR3 runs 14 residues. CDR3 residues: CASSFSPAGDEQFF. The CDR3 region has the DNA TGTGCTAGCAGCTTTTCCCCGGCGGGCGACGAGCAGTTCTTC. Complete variable domain (other parts from reference TRBV7-7 and TRBJ2-1): GAGVSQSPRYKVTKRGQDVTLRCDPISSHATLYWYQQALGQGPEFLTYFNYEAQPDKSGLPSDRFSAERPEGSISTLTIQRTEQRDSAMYRCASSFSPAGDEQFFGPGTRLTVL.

The V and J genes are TRBV28 and TRBJ2-7; D uncertain. Germline V lookup: CDR1 MDHEN, CDR2 SYDVKM. The length of the CDR3 is 11 residues. Trimming pared 3 bases from V and 4 bases from J, leaving 4 bases between. The CDR3 DNA reads as TGTGCCAGCAGTTTTTCATACGAGCAGTACTTC. Residues: CASSFSYEQYF.

V and J are TRBV30 and TRBJ2-2; D unclear. Per the germline V gene, CDR1 is GTSNPN and CDR2 is SVGIG (reference sequence). This CDR3 has 14 residues. V lost 4 bases and J lost 0, with 9 bases in between. The CDR3: CAWKGAANTGELFF. The CDR3 DNA reads as TGTGCCTGGAAAGGAGCAGCGAACACCGGGGAGCTGTTTTTT. The variable domain in full, with the rest retrieved from reference TRBV30 and TRBJ2-2, is SQTIHQWPATLVQPVGSPLSLECTVEGTSNPNLYWYRQAAGRGLQLLFYSVGIGQISSEVPQNLSASRPQDRQFILSSKKLLLSDSGFYLCAWKGAANTGELFFGEGSRLTVL.

V usage is TRBV25-1 and J usage is TRBJ2-1; 14 bases line up with TRBD2. CDR3 size: 17 residues. Germline loops: CDR1 MGHDK, CDR2 SYGVNS. J was trimmed by 6 bases and V by 3 bases; bases with no gene match: 7. The CDR3 sequence: CASSDGTSGGYVNEQFF. The CDR3 DNA is TGTGCCAGCAGTGACGGGACTAGCGGGGGCTATGTCAATGAGCAGTTCTTC.

The J gene is TRBJ2-7, the V gene TRBV28, with 9 bases lining up with TRBD1. Germline V CDR1 and CDR2: MDHEN, SYDVKM. CDR3 length equals 15 residues. J gave up 7 bases and V 5 bases, and 12 bases lay outside the gene matches. CDR3 region: CASSPGQGPWGEQYF. The CDR3 coding sequence is TGTGCCAGCAGTCCAGGACAGGGGCCTTGGGGGGAGCAGTACTTC.

The chain recombines TRBV10-3 with TRBJ2-3; 7 nucleotides agree with TRBD2. V shed 9 bases, J shed 4 bases, and the junction held 10 bases outside the gene matches. This CDR3 has 14 residues. Germline CDR1 reads ENHRY; CDR2 reads SYGVKD. The CDR3 bases are TGTGCCATTCGCGGGGACTATAGGGCAGATACGCAGTATTTT. Amino acid sequence: CAIRGDYRADTQYF.

The chain recombines TRBV6-6 with TRBJ1-1, with TRBD1 as a possible D gene (6 bases). The V gene's germline CDR1 is MNHNY and CDR2 SVGAGI (reference sequence). The CDR3 covers 16 residues. Trimming removed 0 bases from V and 0 bases from J, with 11 bases in between. For the CDR3, the DNA is TGTGCCAGCAGTTACTCGCCGGGGGGGCTGAACACTGAAGCTTTCTTT. Protein sequence: CASSYSPGGLNTEAFF.

The chain combines TRBV5-6 with TRBJ2-7; 10 bases are a match to TRBD1. The V segment lost 6 bases and the J segment 2 bases; nucleotides outside the gene matches: 5. The CDR3 extends over 14 amino acids. Germline loops: CDR1 SGHDT, CDR2 YYEEEE. For the CDR3, the DNA is TGTGCCAGCAAGATGGGACAGGGGCCCTACGAGCAGTACTTC. Amino acids: CASKMGQGPYEQYF.